A selection of T cell receptor beta chains follows, all from one sample in a study of T cells in Graves' hyperthyroidism and ophthalmopathy. TCRdb re-derived calls from the multiplex PCR reads in MiXCR, one entry per CDR3 protein. Of some 650,000 distinct CDR3 sequences listed, around 16% are singletons. Sample: blood. All receptors derive from a woman between 40 and 55 years old with Graves' ophthalmopathy. Both conserved end residues are part of each CDR3.

v_call cdr3_aa
TRBV7-2 CASSFDGSNNYGYTF
TRBV30 CAWSSSGNQPQHF
TRBV7-9 CASSPSLLGQDYNEQFF
TRBV3-1 CASSQDEGNGQFF
TRBV27 CASSLDPGRANVLTF
TRBV7-9 CASSSRDEQYF
TRBV5-1 CASSLVSGTANYGYTF
TRBV6-2/TRBV6-3 CASTPGAYRLNTEAFF
TRBV12-3/TRBV12-4 CASSLERPGGVRNQPQHF
TRBV7-9 CASSSGLTHEQFF
TRBV5-1 CASSPQAGGGLDTQYF
TRBV5-1 CASSYQREEDTQYF
TRBV18 CASSPLELNTEAFF
TRBV20-1 CSARDELAGGYEQFF
TRBV7-2 CASSFQGSFYGYTF
TRBV19 CASSTRQGQMNTEAFF
TRBV7-9 CASSLEEGGSPQHF
TRBV20-1 CSARDWAARGTEAFF
TRBV11-2 CASSFEAGQQFF
TRBV20-1 CSARGEDRENTGELFF
TRBV7-2 CASSLVVAGEILGTDTQYF
TRBV4-1 CASSQVLGAGTEAFF
TRBV7-9 CASSRPLAELYQETQYF
TRBV7-9 CASSLGDYEQYF
TRBV15 CATSRDLLAGALSYEQYF
TRBV11-2 CASSLNRGNEQFF
TRBV7-8 CASSFKPLGEQFF